The 12 T cell receptor beta chains below come from one sample, sequenced in a study of cytomegalovirus exposure and HLA in healthy donors. The PCR was carried out with 60 Vbeta primers and 13 Jbeta primers. Data came from immunoSEQ multiplex PCR; TCRdb stores just in-frame clones and leaves some out. The table records 150,000 to 200,000 clones, roughly 84% of them present only once. The sample taken for sequencing was PBMCs. Receptor source: a man aged 18 to 30 in good health and CMV-seropositive.

This chain uses TRBV9 with TRBJ2-7, with a tentative D call TRBD2 (6 bases). V shed 0 bases and J shed 0 bases, with 10 bases lying between them. The CDR3 contains 15 residues. Germline-derived CDR1 and CDR2 are SGDLS and YYNGEE. The CDR3 sequence: CASSVGGKYSYEQYF. In DNA form, the CDR3 reads TGTGCCAGCAGCGTAGGCGGGAAATACTCCTACGAGCAGTACTTC.

V and J are TRBV6-5 and TRBJ1-1; D gene unclear. V was cut by 2 bases and J by 7 bases, with 11 bases left in between. The germline CDR1 and CDR2 sequences are MNHEY and SVGAGI. The CDR3 is 13 residues long. In DNA form, the CDR3 reads TGTGCCAGCAGTTACACGGGGAGTGGTGAAGCTTTCTTT. Amino acids: CASSYTGSGEAFF.

This clone was detected a few times. The chain carries TRBV4-1 and TRBJ2-7, with a tentative D call TRBD1 (5 bases). From germline, CDR1 is MGHRA and CDR2 YSYEKL. Between the trimmed V and J ends, which lost 2 bases and 2 bases, there was a span of 13 bases. CDR3 length equals 15 residues. CDR3 amino acids: CASSQQGDKPYEQYF. Here the CDR3 DNA reads TGCGCCAGCAGCCAACAGGGCGATAAGCCCTACGAGCAGTACTTC.

The chain carries TRBV5-6 and TRBJ1-1; perhaps TRBD1 as D (5 bases). This CDR3 contains 13 residues. The germline CDR1 and CDR2 sequences are SGHDT and YYEEEE. V was trimmed by 5 bases and J by 1 base, leaving 9 bases between them. CDR3 DNA: TGTGCCAGCAGTTACCAGGGGAACACTGAAGCTTTCTTT. Its protein is CASSYQGNTEAFF.

The chain has TRBV7-8 and TRBJ1-1; D gene uncertain. The germline CDR1 and CDR2 sequences are SGHVS and FQNEAQ. The V end was cut by 5 bases, the J end by 0 bases, with 7 bases between. CDR3 length: 13 amino acids. This chain's CDR3 is CASSRDLNTEAFF. DNA for the CDR3: TGTGCCAGCAGCCGGGATTTGAACACTGAAGCTTTCTTT. Full variable domain (missing parts from reference TRBV7-8 and TRBJ1-1): GAGVSQSPRYKVAKRGQDVALRCDPISGHVSLFWYQQALGQGPEFLTYFQNEAQLDKSGLPSDRFFAERPEGSVSTLKIQRTQQEDSAVYLCASSRDLNTEAFFGQGTRLTVV.

This clone occurred a few times. J is TRBJ2-7 and V is TRBV6-5; D unresolved. Trimming took off 4 bases at V and 0 bases at J, with 10 bases between the two ends. This CDR3 contains 14 residues. Germline CDR1 is MNHEY and CDR2 is SVGAGI. This chain's CDR3 is CASSLAYVSYEQYF. The CDR3 DNA sequence: TGTGCCAGCAGTTTAGCCTATGTCTCCTACGAGCAGTACTTC.

The genes are TRBV6-1 and TRBJ1-2, with unresolved D. Deletions cut 7 bases from V and 4 bases from J, with 10 bases between. Germline CDR1 and CDR2: MNHNS and SASEGT. The length of the CDR3 is 12 residues. The CDR3 coding sequence is TGTGCCAGCAACCTGCTATCCTATGGCTACACCTTC. Translation gives CASNLLSYGYTF.

The gene calls are TRBV9 and TRBJ2-2; possible D gene TRBD2, 5 bases. Trimming took off 3 bases at V and 5 bases at J, with 11 bases between the two ends. Per germline, CDR1 SGDLS and CDR2 YYNGEE. The CDR3 is 14 residues long. CDR3 nucleotides: TGTGCCAGCAGCGGCCGCTCGGGGACCGGGGAGCTGTTTTTT. The encoded protein is CASSGRSGTGELFF.

The rearrangement links TRBV5-6 to TRBJ2-2; D is ambiguous. The ends were cut back, 1 base at V and 1 base at J, with 8 bases in the middle. Per the germline V gene, CDR1 is SGHDT and CDR2 is YYEEEE. This CDR3 contains 15 residues. CDR3 in amino acids: CASSLSAVNTGELFF. CDR3 nucleotide sequence: TGTGCCAGCAGCTTGTCTGCGGTGAACACCGGGGAGCTGTTTTTT.

This clone was counted only a few times. The V and J genes are TRBV7-2 and TRBJ2-5, with TRBD2 matching over 12 bases. The germline CDR1 and CDR2 sequences are SGHTA and FQGNSA. V dropped 5 bases and J dropped 1; count of bases not matched to a gene: 8. The CDR3 is made up of 17 amino acids. The CDR3 DNA sequence: TGTGCCAGCAGCCATCTAGCGGGGGGGACCTTCCAAGAGACCCAGTACTTC. This gives the protein CASSHLAGGTFQETQYF.

The chain is built from TRBV27 and TRBJ1-1; 8 nucleotides line up with TRBD1. The trim removed 5 bases at V and 3 bases at J, leaving 11 bases unmatched. Germline V CDR1 and CDR2: MNHEY, SMNVEV (reference sequence). This CDR3 contains 16 residues. CDR3: CASSTRTGFVDTEAFF. The CDR3 DNA is TGTGCCAGCAGTACTCGGACAGGGTTCGTGGACACTGAAGCTTTCTTT.

The V call is TRBV6-5, the J call TRBJ1-1, with D perhaps matching TRBD1 (6 bases). V was clipped by 6 bases and J by 7 bases, with 15 bases between them. The germline V gene has CDR1 MNHEY and CDR2 SVGAGI. The CDR3 consists of 13 residues. The CDR3 DNA follows: TGTGCCAGCAGACCCGGACAGTTGTTTGAAGCTTTCTTT. This sequence encodes CASRPGQLFEAFF.